The entry that follows covers one T cell receptor (beta chain) sequence. Its antigen is unidentified. This entry belongs to a study of T cell repertoires in cytomegalovirus infection. Study outcomes and limitations: The response measured ex vivo was dominated by TCR beta clonotypes (HLA-C-restricted and CMV-specific).

TCRdb re-called the reads with MiXCR, one entry per CDR3 protein. The sample records hundreds of thousands of distinct CDR3 sequences, 30% to 35% being singletons. Sequenced here: cultured PBMCs, sampled from culture after CMV antigen stimulation. The TCR was taken from a human donor in good health (CMV status not recorded). Some clones in this sample may be carry-over from other donors' samples.

As DNA, the CDR3 is TGTGCCAGCAGTTTGGAGGACAGGGTCGACGAGCAGTACTTC. It specifies CASSLEDRVDEQYF. The V gene is TRBV28, the J gene TRBJ2-7; TRBD1 aligns across 8 bases. This CDR3 comprises 14 residues. The germline gives CDR1 MDHEN, CDR2 SYDVKM. The V gene end was trimmed by 3 bases and the J gene end by 5 bases; junction bases not matched to a gene: 6.